This T cell receptor (beta chain) originates from a study of T cells expressing NK-cell markers. From the 5' RACE reads, TCRdb lists one entry per CDR3 protein and no DNA. This listing includes some 390,000 distinct CDR3 sequences. There are 17 residues in the CDR3. The germline V gene has CDR1 SGHRS and CDR2 YFSETQ. Sequenced material: blood T cells: a sorted CD56 or NKG2C T cell subset, CD4+ or CD8+ T cells, or bulk PBMC T cells (not recorded which). The sequence derives from a woman aged 45 to 65 in good health. The chain uses TRBV5-1 and TRBJ1-1; TCRdb lists TRBD1, though no DNA is available to test this call. The CDR3: CASSFPMGGQVNTEAFF. The full variable domain, rest sourced from reference TRBV5-1 and TRBJ1-1, is KAGVTQTPRYLIKTRGQQVTLSCSPISGHRSVSWYQQTPGQGLQFLFEYFSETQRNKGNFPGRFSGRQFSNSRSEMNVSTLELGDSALYLCASSFPMGGQVNTEAFFGQGTRLTVV.